What follows is one T cell receptor beta chain and its context. Its specificity is unknown. Germline loops: CDR1 SGHRS, CDR2 YFSETQ. The CDR3 is made up of 16 amino acids. V shed 0 bases and J 5 bases; nucleotides not matched to a gene: 10. This record comes from a study of CD4+ T cells in melanoma. Study conclusions and caveats: A reported correlation linked neoantigen-specific CD4+ T cells to CD8+, macrophage and B cell function. In melanoma, neoantigen-specific CD4+ T cells reportedly differed in differentiation state.

Sequencing was performed with immunoSEQ multiplex PCR; in TCRdb, only in-frame clones are kept and a portion is missing. The sample has 90,000 to 130,000 clones, about nine tenths seen once. Sequencing used peripheral blood. The sequence came from a human donor with melanoma. The chain is built from TRBV5-1 and TRBJ2-5; 7 nucleotides line up with TRBD1. The CDR3 reads CASSLEARQGGETQYF. DNA of the CDR3: TGCGCCAGCAGCTTGGAAGCGAGACAGGGTGGGGAGACCCAGTACTTC.